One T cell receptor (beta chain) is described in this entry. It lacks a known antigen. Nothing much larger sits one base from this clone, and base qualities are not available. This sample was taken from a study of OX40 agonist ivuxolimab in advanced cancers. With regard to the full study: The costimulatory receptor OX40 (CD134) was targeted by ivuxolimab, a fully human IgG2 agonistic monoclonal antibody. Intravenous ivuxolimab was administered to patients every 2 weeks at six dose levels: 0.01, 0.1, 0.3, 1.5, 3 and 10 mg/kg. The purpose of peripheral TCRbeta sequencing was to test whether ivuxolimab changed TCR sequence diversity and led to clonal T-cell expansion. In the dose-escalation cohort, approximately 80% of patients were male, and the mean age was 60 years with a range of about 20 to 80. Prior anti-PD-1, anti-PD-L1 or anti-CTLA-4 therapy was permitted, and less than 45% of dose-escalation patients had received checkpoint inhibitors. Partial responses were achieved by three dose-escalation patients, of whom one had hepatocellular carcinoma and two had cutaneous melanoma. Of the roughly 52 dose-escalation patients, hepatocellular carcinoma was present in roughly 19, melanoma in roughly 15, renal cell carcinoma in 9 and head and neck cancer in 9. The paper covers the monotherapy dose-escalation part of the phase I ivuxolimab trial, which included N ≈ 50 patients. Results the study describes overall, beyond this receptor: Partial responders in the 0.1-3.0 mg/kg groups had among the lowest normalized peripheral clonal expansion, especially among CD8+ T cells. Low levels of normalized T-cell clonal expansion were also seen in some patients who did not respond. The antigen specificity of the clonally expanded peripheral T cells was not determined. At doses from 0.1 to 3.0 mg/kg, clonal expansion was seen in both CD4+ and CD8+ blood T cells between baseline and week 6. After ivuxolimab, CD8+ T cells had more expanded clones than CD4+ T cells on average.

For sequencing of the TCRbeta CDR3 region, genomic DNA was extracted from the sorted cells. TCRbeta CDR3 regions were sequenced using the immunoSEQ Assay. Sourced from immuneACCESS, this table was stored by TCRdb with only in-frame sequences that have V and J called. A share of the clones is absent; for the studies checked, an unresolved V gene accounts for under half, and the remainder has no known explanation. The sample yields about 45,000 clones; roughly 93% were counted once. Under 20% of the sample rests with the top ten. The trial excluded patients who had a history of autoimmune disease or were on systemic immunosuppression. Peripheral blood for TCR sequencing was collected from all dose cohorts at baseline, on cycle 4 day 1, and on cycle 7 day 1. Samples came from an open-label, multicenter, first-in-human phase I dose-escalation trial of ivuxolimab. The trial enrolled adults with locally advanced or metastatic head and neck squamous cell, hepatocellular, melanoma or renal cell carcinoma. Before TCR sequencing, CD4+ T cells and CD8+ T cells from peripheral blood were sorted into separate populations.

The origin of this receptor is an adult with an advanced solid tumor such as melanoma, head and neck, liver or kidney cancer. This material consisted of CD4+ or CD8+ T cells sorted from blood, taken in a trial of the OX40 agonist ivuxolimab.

In nucleotides, the sequence is TGTGCCGGCATGGACAGCGAACGATACGAGCAGTACTTC. Its protein product is CAGMDSERYEQYF. The chain couples TRBV7-9 to TRBJ2-7, and possibly TRBD1, on 6 matching bases. The trim is 11 bases for V and 4 bases for J, with a gap of 18 bases between the germline ends. CDR3 length: 13 amino acids, cysteine to phenylalanine. Only the CDR3 DNA is retained, 39 bases long and in frame from the first base. The germline V gene (reference sequence) specifies SEHNR as CDR1 and FQNEAQ as CDR2.